This T cell receptor (beta chain) was captured by sequencing in a study of blood T cell repertoires in COVID-19. Across the study: Samples of COVID-19 (acute and convalescent) were obtained from the United States, Italy and Spain. Sources were T cells, B-cell-depleted T cells, or PBMCs; the material itself was cDNA or gDNA.

The V end lost 1 base, the J end lost 5 bases, and 13 bases lay between the germline ends. The CDR3 runs to 15 residues. Germline CDR1 is SEHNR and CDR2 is FQNEAQ (reference sequence). The repertoire was sequenced with immunoSEQ multiplex PCR; TCRdb's copy has only in-frame clones and lacks some. The sample consists of roughly 230,000 clones, 65% to 85% of them appearing once. Sequenced: peripheral blood. This TCR came from a human donor in a cohort sampled during active COVID-19. The V gene is TRBV7-9, the J gene TRBJ2-3; D may be TRBD1 (5 bases). CDR3 DNA: TGTGCCAGCAGCTTAGAGGTCCATAGGGGAGATACGCAGTATTTT. Residues: CASSLEVHRGDTQYF.